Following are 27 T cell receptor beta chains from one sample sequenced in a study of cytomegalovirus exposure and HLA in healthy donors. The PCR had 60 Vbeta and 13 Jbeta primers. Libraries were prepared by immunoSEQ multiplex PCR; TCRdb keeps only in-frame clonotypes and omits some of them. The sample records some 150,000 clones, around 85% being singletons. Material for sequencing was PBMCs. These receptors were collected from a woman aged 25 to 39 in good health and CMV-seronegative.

This chain's CDR3 is CASSWDMNTEAFF. The DNA for the CDR3 is TGTGCCAGCAGCTGGGACATGAACACTGAAGCTTTCTTT. The J gene is TRBJ1-1, the V gene TRBV5-4; possible D gene TRBD1, 6 bases. Trimming took 3 bases from V and 0 from J, leaving 6 bases between them. Germline CDR1 and CDR2: SGHNT and YYREEE (reference sequence). This CDR3 contains 13 residues.

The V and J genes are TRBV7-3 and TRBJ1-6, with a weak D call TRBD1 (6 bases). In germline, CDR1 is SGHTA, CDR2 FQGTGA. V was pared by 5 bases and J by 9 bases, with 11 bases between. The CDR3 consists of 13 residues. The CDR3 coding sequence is TGTGCCAGCAGCCATGGGGGCGGTTCACCCCTCCACTTT. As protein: CASSHGGGSPLHF.

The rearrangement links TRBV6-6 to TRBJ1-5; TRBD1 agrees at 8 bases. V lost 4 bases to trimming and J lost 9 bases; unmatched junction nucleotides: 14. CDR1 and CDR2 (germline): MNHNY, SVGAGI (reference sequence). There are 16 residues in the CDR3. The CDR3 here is CASSFRTGPSEVPQHF. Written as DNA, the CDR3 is TGTGCCAGCAGTTTTAGGACAGGGCCATCCGAGGTGCCCCAGCATTTT.

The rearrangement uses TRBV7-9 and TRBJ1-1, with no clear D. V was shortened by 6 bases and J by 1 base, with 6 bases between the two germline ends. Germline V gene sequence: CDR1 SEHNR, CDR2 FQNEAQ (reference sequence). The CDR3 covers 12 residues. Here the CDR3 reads CASSTPNTEAFF. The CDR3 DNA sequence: TGTGCCAGCAGTACACCGAACACTGAAGCTTTCTTT. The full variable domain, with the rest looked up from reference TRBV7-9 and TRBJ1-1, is DTGVSQNPRHKITKRGQNVTFRCDPISEHNRLYWYRQTLGQGPEFLTYFQNEAQLEKSRLLSDRFSAERPKGSFSTLEIQRTEQGDSAMYLCASSTPNTEAFFGQGTRLTVV.

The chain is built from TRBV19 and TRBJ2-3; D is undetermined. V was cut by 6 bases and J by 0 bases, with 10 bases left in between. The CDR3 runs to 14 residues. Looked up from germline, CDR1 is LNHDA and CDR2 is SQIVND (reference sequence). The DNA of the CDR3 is TGTGCCAGTAGCCAATTTACTAGCACAGATACGCAGTATTTT. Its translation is CASSQFTSTDTQYF.

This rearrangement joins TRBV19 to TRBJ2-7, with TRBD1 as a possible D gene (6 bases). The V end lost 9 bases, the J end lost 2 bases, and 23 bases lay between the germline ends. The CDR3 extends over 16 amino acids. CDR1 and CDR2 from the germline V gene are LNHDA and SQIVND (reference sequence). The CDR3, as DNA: TGTGCCAGCCAACAACACTCCGGGACAAGAACCTACGAGCAGTACTTC. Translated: CASQQHSGTRTYEQYF.

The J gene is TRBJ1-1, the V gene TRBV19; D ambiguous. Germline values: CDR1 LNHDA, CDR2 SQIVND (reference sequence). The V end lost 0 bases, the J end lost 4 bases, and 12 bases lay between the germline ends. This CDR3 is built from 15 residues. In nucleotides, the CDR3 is TGTGCCAGTAGTATAGAGCGGTCTCGAGGCACTGAAGCTTTCTTT. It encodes CASSIERSRGTEAFF.

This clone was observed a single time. The CDR3 DNA reads TGTGCCATCACCGACTGGGGGAGGAATGAGCAGTTCTTC. It codes for CAITDWGRNEQFF. The rearrangement uses TRBV10-3 and TRBJ2-1; a possible D gene is TRBD2 (6 bases). This CDR3 contains 13 residues. Germline V CDR1 and CDR2: ENHRY, SYGVKD. Trimming removed 7 bases from V and 7 bases from J, with 14 bases in between.

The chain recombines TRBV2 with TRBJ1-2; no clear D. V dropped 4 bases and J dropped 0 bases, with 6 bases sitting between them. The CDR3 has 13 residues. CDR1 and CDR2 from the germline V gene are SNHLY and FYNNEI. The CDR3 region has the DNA TGTGCCAGCAGTGGAGGGCCTAACTATGGCTACACCTTC. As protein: CASSGGPNYGYTF.

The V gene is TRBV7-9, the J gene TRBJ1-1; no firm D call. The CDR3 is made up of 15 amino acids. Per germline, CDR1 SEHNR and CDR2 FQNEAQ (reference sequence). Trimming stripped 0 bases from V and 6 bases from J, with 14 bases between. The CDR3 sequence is CASSLATAGKSEAFF. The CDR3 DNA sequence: TGTGCCAGCAGCTTAGCGACGGCGGGCAAATCTGAAGCTTTCTTT. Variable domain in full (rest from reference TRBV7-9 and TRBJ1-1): DTGVSQNPRHKITKRGQNVTFRCDPISEHNRLYWYRQTLGQGPEFLTYFQNEAQLEKSRLLSDRFSAERPKGSFSTLEIQRTEQGDSAMYLCASSLATAGKSEAFFGQGTRLTVV.

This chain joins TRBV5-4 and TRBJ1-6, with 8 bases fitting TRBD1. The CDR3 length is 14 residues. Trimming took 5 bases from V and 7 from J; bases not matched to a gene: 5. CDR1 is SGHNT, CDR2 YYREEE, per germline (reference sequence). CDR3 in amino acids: CASSYDRGNSPLHF. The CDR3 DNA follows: TGTGCCAGCAGTTATGACAGGGGAAATTCACCCCTCCACTTT.

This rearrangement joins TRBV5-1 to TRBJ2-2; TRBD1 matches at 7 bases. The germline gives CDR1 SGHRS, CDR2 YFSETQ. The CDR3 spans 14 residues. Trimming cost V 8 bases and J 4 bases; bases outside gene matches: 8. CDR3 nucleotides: TGCGCCAGTAAGGGGGCTGCGGGCACCGGGGAGCTGTTTTTT. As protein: CASKGAAGTGELFF. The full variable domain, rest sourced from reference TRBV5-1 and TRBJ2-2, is KAGVTQTPRYLIKTRGQQVTLSCSPISGHRSVSWYQQTPGQGLQFLFEYFSETQRNKGNFPGRFSGRQFSNSRSEMNVSTLELGDSALYLCASKGAAGTGELFFGEGSRLTVL.

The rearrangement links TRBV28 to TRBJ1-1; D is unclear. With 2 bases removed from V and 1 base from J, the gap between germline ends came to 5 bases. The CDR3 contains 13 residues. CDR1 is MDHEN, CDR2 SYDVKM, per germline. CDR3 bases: TGTGCCAGCAGTTTACAGGAGAACACTGAAGCTTTCTTT. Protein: CASSLQENTEAFF.

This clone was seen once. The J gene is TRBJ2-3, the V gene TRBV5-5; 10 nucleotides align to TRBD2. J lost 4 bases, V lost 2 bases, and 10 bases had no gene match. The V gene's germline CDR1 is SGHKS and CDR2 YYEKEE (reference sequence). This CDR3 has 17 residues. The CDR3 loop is CASSFYSGREGADTQYF. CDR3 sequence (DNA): TGTGCCAGCAGCTTTTACAGCGGGAGGGAGGGTGCAGATACGCAGTATTTT.

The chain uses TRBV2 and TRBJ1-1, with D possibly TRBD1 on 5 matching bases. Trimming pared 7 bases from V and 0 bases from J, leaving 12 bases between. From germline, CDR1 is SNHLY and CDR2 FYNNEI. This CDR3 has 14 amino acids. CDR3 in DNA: TGTGCCAGCACCCCGACAGTGATGAACACTGAAGCTTTCTTT. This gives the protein CASTPTVMNTEAFF.

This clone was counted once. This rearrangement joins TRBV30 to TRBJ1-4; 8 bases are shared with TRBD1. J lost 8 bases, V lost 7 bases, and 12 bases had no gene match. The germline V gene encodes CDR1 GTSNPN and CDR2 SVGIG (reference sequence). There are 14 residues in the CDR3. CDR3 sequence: CASDRGSTGEKLFF. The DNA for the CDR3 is TGTGCCTCCGACAGGGGCTCTACCGGGGAAAAACTGTTTTTT.

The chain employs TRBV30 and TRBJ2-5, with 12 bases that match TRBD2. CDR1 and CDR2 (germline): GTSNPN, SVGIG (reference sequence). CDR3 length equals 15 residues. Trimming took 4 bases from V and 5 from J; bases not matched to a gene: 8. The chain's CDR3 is CAWKLAGGPGETQYF. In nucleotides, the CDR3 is TGTGCCTGGAAGCTAGCGGGAGGGCCAGGCGAGACCCAGTACTTC.

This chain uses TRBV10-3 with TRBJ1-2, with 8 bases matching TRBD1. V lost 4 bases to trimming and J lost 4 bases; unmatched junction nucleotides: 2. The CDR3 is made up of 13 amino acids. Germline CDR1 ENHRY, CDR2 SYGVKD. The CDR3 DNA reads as TGTGCCATCAGTGGGACAGGGACCTATGGCTACACCTTC. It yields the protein CAISGTGTYGYTF.

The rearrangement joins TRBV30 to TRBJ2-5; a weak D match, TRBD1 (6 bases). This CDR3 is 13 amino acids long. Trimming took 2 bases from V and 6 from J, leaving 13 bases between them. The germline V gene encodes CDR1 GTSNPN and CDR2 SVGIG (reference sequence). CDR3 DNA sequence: TGTGCCTGGAGTCTGCAGGGGAAACAGACCCAGTACTTC. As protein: CAWSLQGKQTQYF.

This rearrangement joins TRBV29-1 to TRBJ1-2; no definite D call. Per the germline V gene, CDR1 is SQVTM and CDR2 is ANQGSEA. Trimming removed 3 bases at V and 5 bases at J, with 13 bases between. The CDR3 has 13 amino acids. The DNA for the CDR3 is TGCAGCGTTGAGAGGCCCACCCGATATGGCTACACCTTC. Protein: CSVERPTRYGYTF.

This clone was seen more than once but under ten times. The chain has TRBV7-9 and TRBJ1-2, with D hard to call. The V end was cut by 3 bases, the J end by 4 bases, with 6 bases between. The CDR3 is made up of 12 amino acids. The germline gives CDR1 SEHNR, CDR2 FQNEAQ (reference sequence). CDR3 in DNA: TGTGCCAGCAGCTTCGGGATCTATGGCTACACCTTC. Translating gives CASSFGIYGYTF.

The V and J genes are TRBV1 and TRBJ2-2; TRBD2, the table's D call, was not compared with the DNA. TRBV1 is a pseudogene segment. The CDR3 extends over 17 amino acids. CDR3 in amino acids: CTSSQGRLPANTGELFF. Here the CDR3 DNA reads TGCACCAGCAGCCAAGGCCGACTGCCAGCGAACACCGGGGAGCTGTTTTTT.

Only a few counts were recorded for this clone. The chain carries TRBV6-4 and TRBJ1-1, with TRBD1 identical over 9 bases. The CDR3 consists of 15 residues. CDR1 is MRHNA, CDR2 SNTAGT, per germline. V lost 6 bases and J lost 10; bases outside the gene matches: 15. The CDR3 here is CASSQNWGQGSGAFF. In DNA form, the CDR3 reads TGTGCCAGCAGCCAAAACTGGGGACAGGGTTCCGGAGCTTTCTTT.

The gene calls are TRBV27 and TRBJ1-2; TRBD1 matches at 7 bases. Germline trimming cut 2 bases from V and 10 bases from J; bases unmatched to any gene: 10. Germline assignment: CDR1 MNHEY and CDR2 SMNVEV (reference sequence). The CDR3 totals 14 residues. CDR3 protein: CASSLPLGQDPYTF. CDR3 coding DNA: TGTGCCAGCAGTTTACCCCTAGGACAGGACCCCTACACCTTC.

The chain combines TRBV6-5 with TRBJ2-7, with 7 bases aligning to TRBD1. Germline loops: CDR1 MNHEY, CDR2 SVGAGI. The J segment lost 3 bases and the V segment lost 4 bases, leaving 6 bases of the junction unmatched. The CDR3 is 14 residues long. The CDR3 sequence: CASSSPGQFYEQYF. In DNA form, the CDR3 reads TGTGCCAGCAGTTCGCCGGGACAGTTCTACGAGCAGTACTTC.

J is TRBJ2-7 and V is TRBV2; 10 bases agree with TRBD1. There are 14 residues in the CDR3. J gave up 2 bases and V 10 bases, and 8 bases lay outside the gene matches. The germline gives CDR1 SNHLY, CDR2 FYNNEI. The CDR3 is CATSSGTGAYEQYF. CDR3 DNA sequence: TGTGCCACCTCTTCCGGGACAGGGGCCTACGAGCAGTACTTC.

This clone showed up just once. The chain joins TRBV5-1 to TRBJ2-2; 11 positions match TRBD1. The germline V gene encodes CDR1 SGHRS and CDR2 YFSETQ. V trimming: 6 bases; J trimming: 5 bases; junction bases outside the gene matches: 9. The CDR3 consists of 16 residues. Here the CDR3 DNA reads TGCGCCAGCACCTCTACCGGGACAGGGGGGACCGGGGAGCTGTTTTTT. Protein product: CASTSTGTGGTGELFF.